This TCR beta chain is drawn from a study of neurological immune-mediated disorders. Whole-study findings and limits: The most TCR clonal expansion was seen in HTLV-1-associated myelopathy, whereas the least was seen in multiple sclerosis, below the level in healthy controls.

The unsorted libraries had their origin in 2 million PBMCs stored at -80 C. CDR1 and CDR2 from the germline V gene are SGHTS and YDEGEE. V shed 0 bases and J 4 bases; nucleotides not matched to a gene: 4. CDR3 length equals 15 residues. This clonotype appeared many times. Antigen: not known. With 10-nucleotide random UMIs included, cDNA was synthesized by 5'RACE. Each CDR3 protein is one row after TCRdb ran MiXCR on the 5' RACE reads. Of some 38,000 distinct CDR3 sequences in the sample, 13% to 15% were seen once. This receptor was obtained from a woman aged 50 to 60 with HTLV-1-associated myelopathy (HAM/TSP). Specimen: PBMCs. The chain joins TRBV5-8 to TRBJ2-1; 7 nucleotides agree with TRBD2. CDR3 residues: CASSLVLASYNEQFF. The DNA for the CDR3 is TGTGCCAGCAGCTTGGTACTAGCGAGTTACAATGAGCAGTTCTTC.